This T cell receptor (beta chain) was observed in a study of T cells in Graves' hyperthyroidism and ophthalmopathy. On the basis of clinical symptoms, serum thyroxine and TRAb, thyroid ultrasound and orbital computed tomography, diagnoses were made. Losses at the gene ends were 7 bases for V and 1 base for J; bases not matched to a gene: 16. CDR1 is LNHDA and CDR2 is SQIVND in the germline V gene (reference sequence). This CDR3 has 18 residues. Points on this clonotype: Its antigen is unidentified.

General study results and limits: Ophthalmopathy was model-predicted a median roughly 6.5 months pre-onset. Most expanded thyroid clonotypes above 0.001 recurred in blood. Using 13 V-J features, a model discriminated ophthalmopathy from stable hyperthyroidism.

TCR beta CDR3 regions were amplified from RNA. HTBI primers were used for first-round RT-PCR of the TCR CDR3. Using its own MiXCR run on the multiplex PCR reads, TCRdb lists one record per CDR3 protein. The sample lists 500,000 to 600,000 distinct CDR3 sequences, about 45% occurring once. Sequencing used peripheral blood or thyroid tissue (not recorded which). The rearrangement uses TRBV19 and TRBJ1-5; 7 positions match TRBD1. The TCR originated in an adult woman with Graves' disease, either hyperthyroidism or ophthalmopathy (not recorded which). The CDR3 DNA reads TGTGCCAGTATTTCACCACACCCACAGGGGAGCAGCAATCAGCCCCAGCATTTT. Protein product: CASISPHPQGSSNQPQHF.